This TCR beta chain emerged from a study of T-cell memory formation after mild COVID-19. The overall study: Largely donor-specific sequence clusters came from a couple of donors.

Findings of the study overall: Clones shrinking between day 15 and 85 showed a balanced CD4/CD8 split, and those that grew later tilted toward CD4+.

As concerns this clonotype: Its target is unknown.

TCR alpha and TCR beta cDNA libraries carrying sample barcodes and UMIs came from 5'RACE with constant-segment primers. TCRdb re-called the 5' RACE reads through MiXCR, storing one row per CDR3 protein. This table holds around 470,000 distinct CDR3 sequences, 20% found once. Between the trimmed V and J ends, which lost 5 bases and 5 bases, there was a span of 10 bases. Germline-derived CDR1 and CDR2 are MNHEY and SVGAGI. The CDR3 has 13 residues. The chain recombines TRBV6-5 with TRBJ2-1, with D possibly matching TRBD1 (6 bases). Specimen: PBMCs or a T cell subset sorted from them (not recorded which). The sequence was obtained from an adult woman who had mild COVID-19 (a few samples of this study predate the infection). Cell type and time point are not known. DNA for the CDR3: TGTGCCAGCAGTGAAAACAGGGACAATGAGCAGTTCTTC. Encoded protein: CASSENRDNEQFF.